This TCR beta chain came from a study of blood T cells in healthy people across ages. General study results and limits: Among long-lived donors, naive CD4+ cells were more numerous and diversity higher than in aged donors. The study lacked donor CMV status, which possibly confounded expanded clonotype changes. TCR beta diversity was tightly associated with the proportion of naive T cells.

This clonotype has just a few counts. Its antigen remains unidentified. For the second PCR, which ran for 7 to 11 cycles, a sample-barcoded 5' primer and a J-beta primer mix were used. TCRdb reanalysed the 5' RACE reads using MiXCR and keeps one entry per CDR3 protein. Counted here are about 680,000 distinct CDR3 sequences, around half occurring once; the ten biggest clones make up roughly 31%. Isolation of PBMCs gave at least 7 million cells per sample. CDR3 length: 14 amino acids. Germline values: CDR1 SGHRS, CDR2 YFSETQ. V was clipped by 1 base and J by 8 bases, with 13 bases between them. Sequenced input: blood. This receptor was obtained from a woman aged 60-75 years in good health. The chain recombines TRBV5-1 with TRBJ2-1; D call uncertain. For the CDR3, the DNA is TGCGCCAGCAGCTTGTCGGAAGGGAAGTATGAGCAGTTCTTC. Translating gives CASSLSEGKYEQFF. The variable domain in full, completed from reference TRBV5-1 and TRBJ2-1, reads KAGVTQTPRYLIKTRGQQVTLSCSPISGHRSVSWYQQTPGQGLQFLFEYFSETQRNKGNFPGRFSGRQFSNSRSEMNVSTLELGDSALYLCASSLSEGKYEQFFGPGTRLTVL.